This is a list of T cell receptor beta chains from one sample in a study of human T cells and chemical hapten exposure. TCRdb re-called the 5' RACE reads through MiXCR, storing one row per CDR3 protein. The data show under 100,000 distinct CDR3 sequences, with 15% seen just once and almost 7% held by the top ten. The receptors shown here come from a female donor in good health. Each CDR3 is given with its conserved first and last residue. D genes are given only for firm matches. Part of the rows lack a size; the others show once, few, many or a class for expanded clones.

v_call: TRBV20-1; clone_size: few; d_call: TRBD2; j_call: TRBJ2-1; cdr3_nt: TGCAGTGCTAGTATACTAGCGGGAGCCCTCGGCCCCTACAATGAGCAGTTCTTC; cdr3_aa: CSASILAGALGPYNEQFF
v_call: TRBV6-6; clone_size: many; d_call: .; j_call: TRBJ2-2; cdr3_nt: TGTGCCAGCAGTTACGGATTGGCTAGCCGCAACACCGGGGAGCTGTTTTTT; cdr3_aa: CASSYGLASRNTGELFF
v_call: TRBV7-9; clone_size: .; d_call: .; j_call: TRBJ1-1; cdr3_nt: TGTGCCAGCAGCTGGTTCCCTGAGACTGAAGCTTTCTTT; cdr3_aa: CASSWFPETEAFF
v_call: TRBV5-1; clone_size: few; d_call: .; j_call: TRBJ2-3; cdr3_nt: TGCGCCAGCAGCTTGGGCCGTACCACAGATACGCAGTATTTT; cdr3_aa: CASSLGRTTDTQYF
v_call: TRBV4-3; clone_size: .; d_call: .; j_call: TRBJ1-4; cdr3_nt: TGCGCCAGCAGCCAAGAGAGAGGCAGATCTAATGAAAAACTGTTTTTT; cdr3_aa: CASSQERGRSNEKLFF
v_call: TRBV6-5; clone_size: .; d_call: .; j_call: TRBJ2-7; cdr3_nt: TGTGCCAGCAGTTACTCTATCCGGGGCTCCGAGCAGTACTTC; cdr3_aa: CASSYSIRGSEQYF
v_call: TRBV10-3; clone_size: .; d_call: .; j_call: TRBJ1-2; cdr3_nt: TGTGCCACCCAGACGGCCGGGGAAAACTATGGCTACACCTTC; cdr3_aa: CATQTAGENYGYTF
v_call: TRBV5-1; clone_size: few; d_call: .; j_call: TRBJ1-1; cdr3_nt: TGCGCCAGCAGCTTCACAGACAGCAACACTGAAGCTTTCTTT; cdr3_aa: CASSFTDSNTEAFF
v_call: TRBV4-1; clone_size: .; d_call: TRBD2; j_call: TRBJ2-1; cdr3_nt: TGCGCCAGCAGCCCATATAGCGGGAGCTCCTACAATGAGCAGTTCTTC; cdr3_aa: CASSPYSGSSYNEQFF
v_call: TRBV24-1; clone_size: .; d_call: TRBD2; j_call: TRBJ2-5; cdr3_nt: TGTGCCACCAGTGATTCGAGACTAGCGGGAGAAGAAGAGACCCAGTACTTC; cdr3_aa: CATSDSRLAGEEETQYF
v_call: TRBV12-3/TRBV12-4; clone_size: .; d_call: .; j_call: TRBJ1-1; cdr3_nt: TGTGCCAGCAGTCCCACTTTTGCTGAAGCTTTCTTT; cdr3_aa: CASSPTFAEAFF
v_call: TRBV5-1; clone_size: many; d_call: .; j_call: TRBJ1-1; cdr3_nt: TGCGCCAGCAGCTTGGACGGGGCAAGGACTGAAGCTTTCTTT; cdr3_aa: CASSLDGARTEAFF
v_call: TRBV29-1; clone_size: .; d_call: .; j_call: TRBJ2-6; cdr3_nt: TGCAGCGTTGAAGAGGTAGAGGGCTCTGGGGCCAACGTCCTGACTTTC; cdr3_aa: CSVEEVEGSGANVLTF
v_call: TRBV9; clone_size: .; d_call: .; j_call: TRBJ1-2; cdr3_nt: TGTGCCAGCAGCCCTCCGGTTGGGACGGCCTCCCATGGCTACACCTTC; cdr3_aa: CASSPPVGTASHGYTF
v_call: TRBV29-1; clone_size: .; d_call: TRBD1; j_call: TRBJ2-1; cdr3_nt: TGCAGCGTTCCGGGACAGGGGGCGAATGAGCAGTTCTTC; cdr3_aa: CSVPGQGANEQFF
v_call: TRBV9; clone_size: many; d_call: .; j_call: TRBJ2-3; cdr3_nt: TGTGCCAGCAGCGGTATAGGCACAGATACGCAGTATTTT; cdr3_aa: CASSGIGTDTQYF